The 10 T cell receptor beta chains in this list originate from one sample, sequenced in a study of response to subunit inactivated influenza vaccine. MiXCR was run by TCRdb on the RT-PCR reads, yielding one entry per CDR3 protein. Of approximately 310,000 distinct CDR3 sequences in the sample, around a fifth were seen once. This sample comprised PBMCs from blood, obtained roughly 20 months after vaccination. These receptor sequences come from a man between 50 and 75 years old who received an inactivated influenza vaccine.

Only a few counts were recorded for this clonotype. V is TRBV12-3 or TRBV12-4 and J is TRBJ2-2, with D possibly being TRBD1 (6 bases). The CDR3 consists of 14 residues. V dropped 7 bases and J dropped 8 bases, with 17 bases sitting between them. Here the CDR3 reads CASTTGAGRGELFF. The CDR3 DNA is TGTGCCAGCACGACAGGCGCAGGCCGTGGGGAGCTGTTTTTT.

The rearrangement joins TRBV20-1 to TRBJ2-1; 8 positions match TRBD2. The V segment lost 3 bases and the J segment 2 bases; nucleotides outside the gene matches: 6. Germline CDR1 and CDR2: DFQATT and SNEGSKA (reference sequence). CDR3 length: 15 residues. The CDR3: CSARDSGAAYNEQFF. CDR3 DNA sequence: TGCAGTGCTAGGGATAGCGGGGCCGCCTACAATGAGCAGTTCTTC.

This clonotype has more than one count but fewer than ten. This rearrangement joins TRBV6-5 to TRBJ2-1; 9 positions match TRBD2. After removal of 4 bases from V and 0 bases from J, the junction contained 1 base not matched to a gene. The CDR3 is 15 amino acids. Germline V CDR1 and CDR2: MNHEY, SVGAGI. CDR3 sequence: CASSFSGSSYNEQFF. As DNA, the CDR3 is TGTGCCAGCAGTTTTAGCGGGAGCTCCTACAATGAGCAGTTCTTC.

V usage is TRBV4-3 and J usage is TRBJ2-1, with D uncertain. Trimming cost V 4 bases and J 8 bases, with 15 bases left between them. Germline-derived CDR1 and CDR2 are LGHNA and YSLEER. This CDR3 contains 14 residues. CDR3 sequence: CASSRLEGRHEQFF. The CDR3 bases are TGCGCCAGCAGCCGTTTAGAAGGTCGGCATGAGCAGTTCTTC.

The chain recombines TRBV12-3 or TRBV12-4 with TRBJ2-2; D is unresolved. The CDR3 length is 13 residues. V shed 5 bases and J shed 8 bases, with 12 bases lying between them. The CDR3 DNA reads TGTGCCAGCAGTCATAATAGTGCTGGGGAGCTGTTTTTT. Translated: CASSHNSAGELFF.

The V call is TRBV18, the J call TRBJ2-1, with 7 bases fitting TRBD1. The V segment lost 7 bases and the J segment 4 bases; nucleotides outside the gene matches: 7. Germline V gives CDR1 KGHSH, CDR2 LQKENI. The CDR3 extends over 14 amino acids. In DNA form, the CDR3 reads TGTGCCAGCTGGCCGGGACAGAAGTACAATGAGCAGTTCTTC. This encodes CASWPGQKYNEQFF.

The V call is TRBV20-1, the J call TRBJ2-3; D is possibly TRBD2 (6 bases). This CDR3 has 15 amino acids. Trimming removed 3 bases at V and 4 bases at J, with 17 bases between. Germline V lookup: CDR1 DFQATT, CDR2 SNEGSKA (reference sequence). CDR3 in amino acids: CSARGGPRRADTQYF. The CDR3 nucleotides read TGCAGTGCTAGGGGGGGACCTCGACGGGCAGATACGCAGTATTTT.

This clonotype turned up a few times. The chain recombines TRBV12-3 or TRBV12-4 with TRBJ1-1; a weak D match, TRBD1 (6 bases). V was cut by 5 bases and J by 3 bases, with 19 bases left in between. There are 16 residues in the CDR3. As DNA, the CDR3 is TGTGCCAGCAGTCCCTCGGTGGGGGGGCGCGACACTGAAGCTTTCTTT. Its protein is CASSPSVGGRDTEAFF.

The chain is built from TRBV4-2 and TRBJ2-5, with D possibly TRBD1 on 6 matching bases. Germline CDR1 and CDR2: LGHNA and YNFKEQ. Trimming removed 0 bases from V and 3 bases from J, with 11 bases in between. The CDR3 loop spans 15 amino acids. CDR3 loop: CASSQENRVEETQYF. The CDR3 DNA reads as TGTGCCAGCAGCCAAGAAAACAGGGTTGAAGAGACCCAGTACTTC.

This chain joins TRBV12-3 or TRBV12-4 and TRBJ2-7; D is unresolved. This CDR3 spans 13 amino acids. Deletions cut 2 bases from V and 6 bases from J, with 11 bases between. CDR3 protein: CASSLSGLLEQYF. The CDR3 DNA reads as TGTGCCAGCAGTTTATCCGGTCTGCTCGAGCAGTACTTC.